One and the same sample provided the 15 T cell receptor beta chains below, sequenced in a study of spatial heterogeneity in lung cancer. Study-wide results and caveats: Tumor mutation count correlated with how many alpha and beta TCRs expanded intratumorally.

Time point specified: sample taken at primary tumor resection. These receptors are not linked to any known antigen. TCRdb itself ran the 5' RACE reads through MiXCR, one entry per CDR3 protein. The data hold about 11,000 distinct CDR3 sequences, with just over 5% observed a single time. The sample consisted of lung tumor tissue, taken at surgery. The receptors come from a male donor with early-stage non-small cell lung cancer.

The chain carries TRBV28 and TRBJ2-7; 13 bases align to TRBD2. This CDR3 contains 16 residues. V trimming: 4 bases; J trimming: 3 bases; junction bases outside the gene matches: 6. The germline V gene encodes CDR1 MDHEN and CDR2 SYDVKM. The CDR3 DNA sequence: TGTGCCAGCAGTTCCGGGACTAGCGGGACCTACTACGAGCAGTACTTC. It encodes CASSSGTSGTYYEQYF.

This clonotype was seen many times. The rearrangement links TRBV18 to TRBJ2-7; 9 positions match TRBD1. The J segment lost 5 bases and the V segment lost 2 bases, leaving 4 bases of the junction unmatched. The CDR3 totals 14 residues. In germline, CDR1 is KGHSH, CDR2 LQKENI. As DNA, the CDR3 is TGTGCCAGCTCACCAAAAGGACAGGGGAACGAGCAGTACTTC. Amino acid sequence: CASSPKGQGNEQYF.

There are many counts of this clonotype. The chain recombines TRBV20-1 with TRBJ2-7, with 10 nucleotides matching TRBD1. Germline V gives CDR1 DFQATT, CDR2 SNEGSKA (reference sequence). This CDR3 has 12 residues. CDR3 protein: CSASPSGTGVTV. Here the CDR3 DNA reads TGCAGTGCTTCACCCTCCGGGACAGGGGTGACGGTC.

This clonotype was recorded at least ten times. The chain carries TRBV12-3 or TRBV12-4 and TRBJ1-1, with D unresolved. The ends were cut back, 4 bases at V and 10 bases at J, with 4 bases in the middle. This CDR3 is 9 amino acids long. The CDR3 is CASSSGAFF. The CDR3 DNA sequence: TGTGCCAGCAGTTCCGGAGCTTTCTTT.

This clonotype was detected many times. V usage is TRBV28 and J usage is TRBJ1-2; tentative D call: TRBD1 (6 bases). The CDR3 spans 15 residues. Per germline, CDR1 MDHEN and CDR2 SYDVKM. With 6 bases removed from V and 5 bases from J, the gap between germline ends came to 19 bases. The DNA for the CDR3 is TGTGCCAGCAGCGTAGGAACAGGGAAAACTTATGGCTACACCTTC. This codes for CASSVGTGKTYGYTF.

This clonotype was seen a handful of times. The chain combines TRBV11-1 with TRBJ2-5; maybe TRBD1 (6 bases). The ends were cut back, 3 bases at V and 4 bases at J, with 12 bases in the middle. Germline lookup yields CDR1 SGHAT and CDR2 FQDESV (reference sequence). The CDR3 runs to 14 residues. CDR3 nucleotides: TGTGCCAGCAGCTTTTTTGCAGGGGCAGAGACCCAGTACTTC. Its translation: CASSFFAGAETQYF.

CDR3 region: CASSLEDSSSYEQYF. CDR3 in DNA: TGTGCCAGCAGTTTGGAGGACAGCAGCTCCTACGAGCAGTACTTC. The V gene is TRBV12-3 or TRBV12-4, the J gene TRBJ2-7; D possibly corresponds to TRBD1 (6 bases). V shed 3 bases and J shed 0 bases, with 12 bases lying between them. The CDR3 extends over 15 amino acids.

V and J are TRBV20-1 and TRBJ2-3; D possibly corresponds to TRBD2 (7 bases). The CDR3 consists of 13 residues. The ends were cut back, 4 bases at V and 1 base at J, with 9 bases in the middle. Germline CDR1 is DFQATT and CDR2 is SNEGSKA (reference sequence). CDR3 coding DNA: TGCAGTGCTATAGGGGGGGGCACAGATACGCAGTATTTT. Encoded protein: CSAIGGGTDTQYF.

This clonotype was counted ten times or more. DNA for the CDR3: TGTGCCAGCAGCCAAGAGGCGGCAACTAATGAAAAACTGTTTTTT. Translating gives CASSQEAATNEKLFF. This chain uses TRBV4-2 with TRBJ1-4, with D uncertain. In germline, CDR1 is LGHNA, CDR2 YNFKEQ. The V and J ends lost 0 bases and 0 bases respectively, with 5 bases between them. This CDR3 region has 15 residues.

This clonotype was counted at least ten times. The V gene is TRBV20-1, the J gene TRBJ2-5; D may match TRBD1 or TRBD2 (5 bases each). CDR1 is DFQATT, CDR2 SNEGSKA, per germline (reference sequence). Trimming pared 1 base from V and 1 base from J, leaving 10 bases between. CDR3 size: 14 residues. For the CDR3, the DNA is TGCAGTGCTAGAGCCGGGACCCCCCAAGAGACCCAGTACTTC. Its translation is CSARAGTPQETQYF.

This clonotype was recorded at least ten times. The CDR3 reads CASSGPRPNTGELFF. The CDR3 region has the DNA TGCGCCAGCAGTGGCCCACGCCCTAACACCGGGGAGCTGTTTTTT. The genes are TRBV5-1 and TRBJ2-2; D call uncertain. Germline CDR1 reads SGHRS; CDR2 reads YFSETQ. The CDR3 runs to 15 residues. Trimming shortened V by 5 bases and J by 2 bases, and 13 bases separated the two germline ends.

This rearrangement joins TRBV20-1 to TRBJ2-2, with D tentatively TRBD2 (6 bases). V lost 3 bases, J lost 7 bases, and 15 bases lay in between. This CDR3 has 14 amino acids. The germline V gene encodes CDR1 DFQATT and CDR2 SNEGSKA (reference sequence). The CDR3 coding sequence is TGCAGTGCTAGCCACACTAGCATTCACGGGGAGCTGTTTTTT. It codes for CSASHTSIHGELFF.

This clonotype has a count of ten or more. This chain joins TRBV29-1 and TRBJ2-7, with 9 nucleotides matching TRBD1. The CDR3 spans 14 residues. V gave up 5 bases and J gave up 2 bases; unmatched junction bases: 7. Per germline, CDR1 SQVTM and CDR2 ANQGSEA. Here the CDR3 DNA reads TGCAGCGTTCAACCGGGACAGGGCGCCTACGAGCAGTACTTC. Protein sequence: CSVQPGQGAYEQYF.

By its share, this clonotype is medium-sized. This rearrangement joins TRBV28 to TRBJ2-2, with 10 bases identical to TRBD1. Losses at the gene ends were 4 bases for V and 3 bases for J; bases not matched to a gene: 2. This CDR3 has 15 residues. Per germline, CDR1 MDHEN and CDR2 SYDVKM. CDR3 in amino acids: CASSSGQGDTGELFF. CDR3 sequence (DNA): TGTGCCAGCAGTTCTGGACAGGGGGACACCGGGGAGCTGTTTTTT.

At least ten counts were recorded for this clonotype. The chain links TRBV29-1 to TRBJ2-7, with D perhaps matching TRBD1 (6 bases). The CDR3 extends over 13 amino acids. The V gene's germline CDR1 is SQVTM and CDR2 ANQGSEA. V was shortened by 4 bases and J by 7 bases, with 17 bases between the two germline ends. CDR3 loop: CSVVTGSGGEQYF. In nucleotides, the CDR3 is TGCAGCGTTGTTACAGGGTCTGGCGGGGAGCAGTACTTC.